The sequence of this T cell receptor (beta chain) was determined in a study of T cell responses to AZD1222 COVID-19 vaccine. Libraries were prepared by immunoSEQ multiplex PCR; TCRdb keeps only in-frame clonotypes and omits some of them. The data hold more than 140,000 clones, with approximately 88% observed a single time. General observations from the study: Repertoires in all cases were sampled only once the peak T cell response had passed. At baseline, just six AZD1222 recipients tested seropositive. A rise in Spike-specific TCR breadth and depth followed two AZD1222 doses.

This CDR3 is 15 amino acids long. This clone was detected once. Its antigen remains unidentified. The J gene is TRBJ2-2, the V gene TRBV21-1; the D segment call TRBD2 is taken from the table without a DNA check. TRBV21-1 is noted as a pseudogene. This clonotype was obtained from an adult in good health. Sample: peripheral blood, taken on day 0 of AZD1222 vaccination. DNA for the CDR3: TGTGCCTCCCGAGGGCCGACACAGAACACCGGGGAGCTGTTTTTT. Its protein product is CASRGPTQNTGELFF.